In its sample, the clone carrying this TCR beta chain was seen many times. Its specificity is unknown. The CDR3 runs 16 residues. Trimming removed 1 base from V and 4 bases from J; junction bases left unmatched: 7. This specimen comes from a study of T cell repertoires in cytomegalovirus infection. Overall study context: HLA-B-restricted CMV epitopes that are well studied, plus recently identified HLA-C-restricted ones, were used by the study.

Study-wide points: The cumulative frequency of public TCR beta families identified carriers of CMV plus the relevant HLA. Dominating the ex vivo response were TCR beta clonotypes that were CMV-specific and HLA-C-restricted.

TCRdb analysed the reads with MiXCR anew, one entry per CDR3 protein. The sample consists of 700,000 to 950,000 distinct CDR3 sequences, about 30% of them appearing once. This TCR derives from a human donor in good health (CMV status not recorded). Some clones in this sample may be carry-over from other donors' samples. Sequencing was performed on cultured CD8+ T cells from PBMCs, taken from culture after CMV antigen stimulation. V usage is TRBV12-3 or TRBV12-4 and J usage is TRBJ2-4, with 7 nucleotides matching TRBD2. CDR3: CASSLGTRAPKNIQYF. The CDR3 region has the DNA TGTGCCAGCAGTTTAGGGACTAGAGCCCCAAAAAACATTCAGTACTTC.